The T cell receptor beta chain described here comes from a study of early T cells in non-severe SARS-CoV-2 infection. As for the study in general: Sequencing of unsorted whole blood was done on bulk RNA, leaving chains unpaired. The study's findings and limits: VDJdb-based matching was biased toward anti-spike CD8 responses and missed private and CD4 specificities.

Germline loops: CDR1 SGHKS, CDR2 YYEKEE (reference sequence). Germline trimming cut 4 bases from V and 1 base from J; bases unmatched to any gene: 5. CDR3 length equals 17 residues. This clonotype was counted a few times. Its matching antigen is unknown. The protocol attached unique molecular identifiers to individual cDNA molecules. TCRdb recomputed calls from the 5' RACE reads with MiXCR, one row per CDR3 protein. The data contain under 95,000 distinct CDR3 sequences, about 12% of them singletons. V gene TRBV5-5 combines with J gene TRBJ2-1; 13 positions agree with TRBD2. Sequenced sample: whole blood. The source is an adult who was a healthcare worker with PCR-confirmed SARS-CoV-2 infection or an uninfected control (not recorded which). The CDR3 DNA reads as TGTGCCAGCAGCCCTGGACTAGCGGGGGTATCCTACAATGAGCAGTTCTTC. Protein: CASSPGLAGVSYNEQFF.